This T cell receptor beta chain was found in a study of molecular identifiers for immune sequencing clone quantification. TCRdb re-called the PCR reads through MiXCR, storing one row per CDR3 protein. The data hold about 510,000 distinct CDR3 sequences, with roughly 26% observed a single time. This clonotype originated in a human donor in good health. Some libraries in this study had Jurkat cell RNA spiked in. Sample: naive CD8+ T cells from blood, with Jurkat cell RNA spiked in. The subset denotes: FACS-sorted CD8+CD4-CCR7+CD45RA+ naive T cells.

CDR3 amino acids: CAWTQGAGGEAFF. The CDR3 DNA reads TGTGCCTGGACACAGGGGGCCGGGGGTGAAGCTTTCTTT. This chain links TRBV30 with TRBJ1-1, with 9 bases matching TRBD1. Germline V lookup: CDR1 GTSNPN, CDR2 SVGIG (reference sequence). This CDR3 is 13 amino acids long. The V segment lost 4 bases and the J segment 7 bases; nucleotides outside the gene matches: 7.